Shown below are 25 T cell receptor beta chains from a single sample sequenced in a study of T cells expressing NK-cell markers. TCRdb re-analyzed the 5' RACE reads; it lists each CDR3 protein once, without DNA. The sample totals a few hundred thousand distinct CDR3 sequences. Source material: blood T cells: a sorted CD56 or NKG2C T cell subset, CD4+ or CD8+ T cells, or bulk PBMC T cells (not recorded which). Source of these receptors: a man aged 18 to 69 in good health.

This chain links TRBV11-2 with TRBJ2-3. The V gene's germline CDR1 is SGHAT and CDR2 FQNNGV. The CDR3 covers 16 residues. CDR3 region: CASSLRLAGVTDTQYF. Looking up the rest from reference TRBV11-2 and TRBJ2-3 gives the full variable domain: EAGVAQSPRYKIIEKRQSVAFWCNPISGHATLYWYQQILGQGPKLLIQFQNNGVVDDSQLPKDRFSAERLKGVDSTLKIQPAKLEDSAVYLCASSLRLAGVTDTQYFGPGTRLTVL.

The chain has TRBV2 and TRBJ1-5; without DNA, the TCRdb call of TRBD1 cannot be checked. Germline V gives CDR1 SNHLY, CDR2 FYNNEI. The CDR3 is made up of 16 amino acids. The CDR3 spells CASSAWTGRGNQPQHF.

The V call is TRBV27, the J call TRBJ1-6; TCRdb returns TRBD1, unconfirmable since there is no DNA. This CDR3 has 17 amino acids. Germline-derived CDR1 and CDR2 are MNHEY and SMNVEV (reference sequence). CDR3 protein: CASSLRGRGGRDSPLHF.

V gene TRBV4-2 combines with J gene TRBJ2-7; the D call of TRBD1 rests on TCRdb alone, since no DNA is present to check it. This CDR3 comprises 17 residues. Germline CDR1 LGHNA, CDR2 YNFKEQ. This CDR3 reads CASSQVNAPVALWEQYF.

The chain combines TRBV19 with TRBJ2-3; TCRdb's assignment of TRBD1 cannot be checked, as there is no DNA. Per germline, CDR1 LNHDA and CDR2 SQIVND (reference sequence). CDR3 size: 14 residues. CDR3 loop: CASMGTGGTDTQYF.

V is TRBV3-1 and J is TRBJ1-6; TCRdb's D gene call, TRBD1, goes unchecked for lack of DNA. This CDR3 region has 15 residues. Germline V lookup: CDR1 LGHDT, CDR2 YNNKEL (reference sequence). The CDR3 loop reads CASSLGRGQNSPLHF.

The rearrangement joins TRBV7-8 to TRBJ2-5; TCRdb picks TRBD1, but there is no DNA to check that call. CDR1 and CDR2 (germline): SGHVS, FQNEAQ. This CDR3 comprises 14 residues. The CDR3 sequence: CASSGGAGRETQYF.

This sequence joins TRBV7-3 and TRBJ2-5; TCRdb lists TRBD1, though no DNA is available to test this call. From germline, CDR1 is SGHTA and CDR2 FQGTGA. The CDR3 sequence is 16 residues long. The CDR3 protein is CASSLAPGQGAGTQYF.

V gene TRBV6-1 combines with J gene TRBJ1-2; TCRdb's D call, TRBD1, is unchecked because there is no DNA. In germline, CDR1 is MNHNS, CDR2 SASEGT. This CDR3 comprises 15 residues. The CDR3 region is CASSENLGGSYGYTF.

This sequence joins TRBV19 and TRBJ2-5; the D call of TRBD2 rests on TCRdb alone, since no DNA is present to check it. Germline V gives CDR1 LNHDA, CDR2 SQIVND (reference sequence). This CDR3 contains 15 residues. The CDR3 is CASRAGGAGGETQYF.

The chain joins TRBV5-4 to TRBJ2-7; TCRdb lists TRBD1, though no DNA is available to test this call. CDR1 and CDR2 from the germline V gene are SGHNT and YYREEE (reference sequence). CDR3 length equals 15 residues. The CDR3 loop is CASSLRWGPGDEQYF.

V usage is TRBV20-1 and J usage is TRBJ2-1; there is no DNA to check the TCRdb D call of TRBD1. Germline V CDR1 and CDR2: DFQATT, SNEGSKA (reference sequence). The CDR3 length is 14 residues. This CDR3 reads CSALERQGYNEQFF.

This chain joins TRBV3-1 and TRBJ1-5; without DNA, the TCRdb call of TRBD1 cannot be checked. The CDR3 is 15 amino acids. Germline V gives CDR1 LGHDT, CDR2 YNNKEL (reference sequence). The CDR3: CASSQARGTNQPQHF.

V gene TRBV20-1 combines with J gene TRBJ2-1; the TCRdb call, TRBD2, lacks DNA for checking. The CDR3 sequence is 17 residues long. Germline CDR1 DFQATT, CDR2 SNEGSKA (reference sequence). The CDR3 loop is CSAYGLAGGTLKNEQFF.

This chain links TRBV2 with TRBJ1-2; TCRdb lists TRBD1, though no DNA is available to test this call. The germline V gene encodes CDR1 SNHLY and CDR2 FYNNEI. CDR3 length: 13 amino acids. This CDR3 reads CASRPGTVYGYTF.

The genes are TRBV6-1 and TRBJ1-5. The CDR3 length is 18 residues. Germline CDR1 reads MNHNS; CDR2 reads SASEGT. The CDR3 here is CASSPSLGSGPPNQPQHF.

The chain links TRBV20-1 to TRBJ2-1; TCRdb's D gene call, TRBD1, goes unchecked for lack of DNA. CDR3 size: 14 residues. Germline V gives CDR1 DFQATT, CDR2 SNEGSKA (reference sequence). CDR3 protein: CSASAAGAYNEQFF.

The V and J genes are TRBV11-2 and TRBJ2-3; TCRdb's assignment of TRBD2 cannot be checked, as there is no DNA. The CDR3 spans 17 residues. CDR1 and CDR2 from the germline V gene are SGHAT and FQNNGV. The CDR3 loop is CASSPYGLAGGTDTQYF.

The CDR3 sequence: CASSFRSILNEQYF. The chain carries TRBV12-3 or TRBV12-4 and TRBJ2-7. The CDR3 sequence is 14 residues long.

This chain links TRBV28 with TRBJ2-7; TCRdb designates TRBD2, a call that cannot be tested without DNA. The CDR3 extends over 16 amino acids. CDR1 is MDHEN, CDR2 SYDVKM, per germline. CDR3: CASNSPGDFISYEQYF.

This rearrangement joins TRBV4-1 to TRBJ2-1; TCRdb proposes TRBD1, but this gene call is untestable without DNA. Looked up from germline, CDR1 is MGHRA and CDR2 is YSYEKL. This CDR3 is 17 amino acids long. Here the CDR3 reads CASSQYSGTGSYNEQFF.

The chain recombines TRBV20-1 with TRBJ2-7; TCRdb gives TRBD2 as the D gene, but with no DNA this cannot be confirmed. The CDR3 runs to 15 residues. Per the germline V gene, CDR1 is DFQATT and CDR2 is SNEGSKA (reference sequence). CDR3 protein: CSARVWTSGSYEQYF.

The chain recombines TRBV18 with TRBJ1-1; as DNA is missing, the TRBD1 call by TCRdb cannot be tested. The germline gives CDR1 KGHSH, CDR2 LQKENI. This CDR3 comprises 14 residues. CDR3 protein: CASSPQGPGPEAFF.

This chain uses TRBV20-1 with TRBJ1-5. Germline assignment: CDR1 DFQATT and CDR2 SNEGSKA (reference sequence). CDR3 size: 14 residues. The CDR3 region is CSATAAYSNQPQHF.

The chain employs TRBV12-5 and TRBJ2-3; TCRdb proposes TRBD2, but this gene call is untestable without DNA. Germline V gene data show CDR1 as LGHNT and CDR2 as FRNRAP. The CDR3 spans 16 residues. Here the CDR3 reads CASGAGLAGTTDTQYF.